This record concerns one T cell receptor beta chain sequence. Its antigen is unknown. The data belong to a study of T cell repertoires in cytomegalovirus infection. In the study overall: TCR beta signatures that were public indicated CMV infection and matching HLA type.

MiXCR, applied by TCRdb to the reads, yields one record per CDR3 protein. This sample has about 360,000 distinct CDR3 sequences; roughly 34% occur once, and the top ten carry less than 15%. Whole-study findings and limits: Cumulative public TCR beta family frequency identified carriers of CMV plus the relevant HLA.

The clonotype originates from a human donor in good health (CMV status not recorded). Some clones in this sample may be carry-over from other donors' samples. The sample here was cultured PBMCs, taken from culture after CMV antigen stimulation.

As DNA, the CDR3 is TGTGCCACCACTACGGGAGGGAGAAGGGGGGAGCAGTACTTC. It codes for CATTTGGRRGEQYF. The chain has TRBV10-3 and TRBJ2-7; 8 bases match TRBD2. CDR1 and CDR2 from the germline V gene are ENHRY and SYGVKD. The CDR3 extends over 14 amino acids. J lost 7 bases, V lost 10 bases, and 15 bases had no gene match.